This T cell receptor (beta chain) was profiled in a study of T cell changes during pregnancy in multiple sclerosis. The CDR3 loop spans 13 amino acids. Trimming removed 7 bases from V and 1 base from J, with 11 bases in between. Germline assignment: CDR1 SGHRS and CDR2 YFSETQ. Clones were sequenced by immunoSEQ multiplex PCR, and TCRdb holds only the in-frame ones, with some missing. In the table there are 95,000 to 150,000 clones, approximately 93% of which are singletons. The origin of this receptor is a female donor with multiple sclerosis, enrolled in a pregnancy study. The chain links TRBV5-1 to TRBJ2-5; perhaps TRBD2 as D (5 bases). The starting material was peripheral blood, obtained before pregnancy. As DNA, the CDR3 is TGCGCCAGCCAACCCCGGGGCCAAGAGACCCAGTACTTC. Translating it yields CASQPRGQETQYF.